Listed here is a single T cell receptor beta chain. This clone was detected only once. No cognate antigen has been identified for it. No clone much larger than this one lies a single base away; base qualities are absent. The sample contains more than one DNA sequence encoding this CDR3. Healthy HIV-negative adults with no recently reported acute infections or vaccinations were included as donors. Every donor was a Caucasian adult living in Nashville, Tennessee, USA. CD4+ T cells were enriched through magnetic negative selection, after which naive cells were positively selected on CD45RA and the remaining negative fraction served as the memory subset. After blood collection by leukapheresis, PBMCs were isolated using Ficoll-Histopaque density gradient centrifugation and then cryopreserved in the vapor phase of liquid nitrogen. Purity and quantity of every magnetically sorted T cell population were checked by analytical flow cytometry. Genomic DNA was isolated from each sorted fraction and quantified by UV absorbance on a Nanodrop 2000c.

From cysteine to phenylalanine, the CDR3 is 10 amino acids long. CDR3 DNA is the only sequence kept; it has 30 bases, read in frame from the first base. The germline V gene provides CDR1 SNHLY and CDR2 FYNNEI. V gives up 1 base and J gives up 10 bases, and the segment between their germline ends measures 4 bases. This sample is drawn from a study of shared clonotypes between healthy human individuals (dated by TCRdb to 2018 to 2021). Broadly, across the study: The cohort comprised a couple of women and a few men aged 18 to 49 years. For each donor, three plates each were used for CD4 naive and CD4 memory, two plates were used for CD8 naive, and one plate was used for CD8 memory. To estimate repertoire size and how much clonotype sharing occurs between individuals, the study deeply sequenced the blood TCR repertoires of roughly 5 healthy adults. Libraries were prepared and TCR repertoires were sequenced by different laboratories using diverse techniques, in order to increase sequencing depth and limit assay-specific biases. Each donor's leukapheresis produced roughly between about 0.8 and 8.9 billion PBMCs.

TCR CDR3 regions were amplified from genomic DNA by multiplex PCR using the deep immunoSEQ assay. Genomic DNA extracted from each cell subset was distributed evenly over all wells of several immunoSEQ 96-well plates, and each plate served as one replicate. Each replicate PCR for sorted subsets received approximately 220 ng genomic DNA, equal to tens of thousands of T cell genomes. Purified libraries were measured with a Qubit 3.0 fluorometer, size-checked on a Bioanalyzer 2100, and measured again with the KAPA Library Quantification kit. A separate single-read 150-cycle Illumina NextSeq 550 flow cell was used to sequence each immunoSEQ 96-well plate. As for the original processing: Because the immunoSEQ output included only junctional sequences and no quality scores, the filtering could not be the same as the filtering used for full-length reads. To assign V/J genes and CDR3, sequences were annotated against IMGT germline references using PyIR, a Python wrapper for IgBLAST v1.9. Reads with weak V/J assignments (E-value above 1e-6), missing CDR3, stop codons, out-of-frame junctions, or ambiguous translated residues were removed. A V3J clonotype was defined by an identical inferred V gene, J gene, and CDR3 amino acid sequence. Percentage overlap between repertoires was calculated by dividing the number of shared unique clonotypes by the size of the smaller repertoire. Three approaches were used to assess repertoire richness: RTK rarefaction, the Chao1 estimator, and Recon v2.1 estimates of unobserved clonotypes. Generation probabilities were computed with OLGA for all TCRbeta clonotypes obtained by the gDNA method from several donors. TCRdb limited this immuneACCESS table to in-frame rearrangements with V and J called. A share of clones is missing; checked studies link under half to unresolved V genes, and the rest is unexplained. The V and J calls and clone size are taken from that table; D and trimming were inferred from the DNA. The sample data list a few million clones, and 80% to 95% of these were observed just once. Around 0.4% of the sample goes to the ten largest clones.

The paper as a whole reports these results and caveats: Sampling was restricted to blood, and TCR repertoires in tissues likely differ from the TCR repertoires found in blood. Rarefaction of sorted-subset datasets indicated incomplete sequencing despite the large sequencing depth. Naive subsets generally had larger estimated clonotype richness than memory subsets. Compared with non-shared clonotypes, the clonotypes found in all four sorted-subset donors had higher generation probabilities. Pairwise subsampling indicated that sequencing depth was expected to affect the degree of clonotype sharing among donors. When several donors were compared, the shared fraction of clonotypes was 5% to 6.5% for naive CD4, around 4% for naive CD8, 2.3% for memory CD4, and less than 0.5% for memory CD8. Because the study included only a small number of donors, the genetic and exposure-history diversity represented was limited.

Source material: naive CD4+ T cells from PBMCs. The sample's cell subset or site, from its label and the paper: CD45RA+ positively selected. This chain joins TRBV2 to TRBJ1-1; no confident D gene assignment can be made. The TCR sequence derives from a young man in good health. Some clones in this sample may be carry-over from other donors' samples. The CDR3: CASSEGRAFF. Read as DNA, the sequence is TGTGCCAGCAGTGAAGGACGAGCTTTCTTT.